Listed below are T cell receptor beta chains from one sample, sequenced in a study of shared clonotypes between healthy human individuals. Profiling relied on immunoSEQ multiplex PCR, and the TCRdb table lists in-frame clones only, not all of them. The table lists roughly 2.5 million clones, 85% to 95% of them singletons. The sequencing input was naive CD4+ T cells sorted from blood. The receptors stem from a man aged 18 to 30 in good health. Both conserved end residues are part of each CDR3. D genes are given only for firm matches. Clone size is given for some rows only: seen once, a few or many times, or a class if the clone is expanded.

clone_size	j_call	cdr3_length	d_call	v_call	cdr3_aa	cdr3_nt
NA	TRBJ1-3	14	NA	TRBV6-5	CASSRQISGNTIYF	TGTGCCAGCAGTCGACAGATCTCTGGAAACACCATATATTTT
NA	TRBJ2-7	15	TRBD1	TRBV18	CASSHTQGLEYEQYF	TGTGCCAGCTCACATACACAGGGGTTAGAGTACGAGCAGTACTTC
once	TRBJ2-7	13	NA	TRBV10-3	CAIRLNAADEQYF	TGTGCCATCAGGCTCAATGCGGCGGACGAGCAGTACTTC
once	TRBJ2-1	16	TRBD1	TRBV7-3	CASSLFGTGASNEQFF	TGTGCCAGCAGCTTATTCGGGACAGGGGCGAGCAATGAGCAGTTCTTC
NA	TRBJ2-3	15	TRBD2	TRBV5-4	CASSPVAGGTDTQYF	TGTGCCAGCAGCCCGGTAGCGGGGGGCACAGATACGCAGTATTTT
NA	TRBJ2-7	15	NA	TRBV29-1	CSVNPGGTNPYEQYF	TGCAGCGTGAACCCCGGAGGGACAAACCCCTACGAGCAGTACTTC
NA	TRBJ2-7	16	NA	TRBV18	CASSPTSEGVTYEQYF	TGTGCCAGCTCACCCACCTCGGAGGGAGTCACCTACGAGCAGTACTTC
NA	TRBJ1-6	15	NA	TRBV7-9	CASSLDPQGLSPLHF	TGTGCCAGCAGCTTAGACCCGCAGGGTTTGTCACCCCTCCACTTT
NA	TRBJ1-2	11	NA	TRBV28	CASGPVYGYTF	TGTGCCAGCGGGCCAGTCTATGGCTACACCTTC
NA	TRBJ1-5	14	NA	TRBV5-4	CATAAGVGNQPQHF	TGTGCCACCGCGGCAGGGGTTGGGAACCAGCCCCAGCATTTT
NA	TRBJ2-5	13	NA	TRBV30	CAWSKGLRETQYF	TGTGCCTGGAGTAAAGGGCTGCGTGAGACCCAGTACTTC
NA	TRBJ1-1	15	NA	TRBV9	CASSVEGALNTEAFF	TGTGCCAGCAGCGTAGAAGGCGCTTTGAACACTGAAGCTTTCTTT
NA	TRBJ2-4	13	NA	TRBV7-2	CASSLRGADIQYF	TGTGCCAGCAGCTTACGAGGCGCGGACATTCAGTACTTC
NA	TRBJ2-4	20	TRBD1	TRBV4-1	CASSQDLLTGKELAKNIQYF	TGCGCCAGCAGCCAAGATTTACTGACAGGGAAGGAATTAGCCAAAAACATTCAGTACTTC
NA	TRBJ1-1	13	NA	TRBV15	CATSADRNTEAFF	TGTGCCACCAGCGCGGACAGGAACACTGAAGCTTTCTTT
NA	TRBJ2-1	13	NA	TRBV10-3	CAGSGGVGNEQFF	TGTGCCGGAAGTGGGGGAGTAGGCAATGAGCAGTTCTTC
NA	TRBJ2-2	15	NA	TRBV5-6	CASSFGTSDTGELFF	TGTGCCAGCAGCTTCGGGACATCGGACACCGGGGAGCTGTTTTTT
NA	TRBJ2-7	13	NA	TRBV5-1	CASSLANEYEQYF	TGCGCCAGCAGCTTGGCGAACGAATACGAGCAGTACTTC
NA	TRBJ1-5	15	TRBD1	TRBV30	CAWSRDRGGDQPQHF	TGTGCCTGGAGTAGAGACAGGGGAGGGGATCAGCCCCAGCATTTT
NA	TRBJ2-1	17	TRBD2	TRBV29-1	CSVPRGLLAISYNEQFF	TGCAGCGTCCCGCGGGGGTTACTAGCGATTTCCTACAATGAGCAGTTCTTC
NA	TRBJ2-1	14	NA	TRBV10-3	CAIGPSGNYNEQFF	TGTGCCATCGGGCCCAGCGGAAATTACAATGAGCAGTTCTTC
NA	TRBJ1-2	15	NA	TRBV27	CASSLWAGSDYGYTF	TGTGCCAGCAGTTTATGGGCGGGGTCAGACTATGGCTACACCTTC
NA	TRBJ2-7	14	TRBD1	TRBV6-5	CASSLGQGFYEQYF	TGTGCCAGCAGCCTGGGACAGGGCTTCTACGAGCAGTACTTC
once	TRBJ2-5	14	NA	TRBV2	CASSPGSLGGTQYF	TGTGCCAGCAGTCCCGGATCCCTCGGCGGGACCCAGTACTTC
NA	TRBJ1-3	11	NA	TRBV13	CASSDGNTIYF	TGTGCCAGCAGCGATGGAAACACCATATATTTT
NA	TRBJ2-1	13	NA	TRBV18	CASSPRTDNEQFF	TGTGCCAGCTCACCTAGGACGGACAATGAGCAGTTCTTC
once	TRBJ2-7	15	TRBD2	TRBV9	CASSVAASGPYEQYF	TGTGCCAGCAGCGTAGCGGCTAGCGGCCCCTACGAGCAGTACTTC
NA	TRBJ2-7	14	NA	TRBV15	CATSRGPSSYEQYF	TGTGCCACCAGCAGAGGGCCGAGCTCCTACGAGCAGTACTTC
NA	TRBJ2-7	12	NA	TRBV6-1	CASSEVNREQYF	TGTGCCAGCAGTGAAGTCAACAGAGAGCAGTACTTC
NA	TRBJ1-1	14	NA	TRBV19	CASSESTRNTEAFF	TGTGCCAGTAGTGAGTCCACAAGGAACACTGAAGCTTTCTTT
NA	TRBJ2-3	16	TRBD2	TRBV28	CASSGAAGASTDTQYF	TGTGCCAGCAGTGGCGCAGCGGGGGCCAGCACAGATACGCAGTATTTT
NA	TRBJ1-1	14	NA	TRBV19	CASSKKGGNTEAFF	TGTGCCAGTAGTAAGAAAGGGGGAAACACTGAAGCTTTCTTT
NA	TRBJ2-4	16	NA	TRBV5-8	CASSLSSELAKNIQYF	TGTGCCAGCAGCTTGAGCTCAGAACTAGCCAAAAACATTCAGTACTTC
once	TRBJ2-1	14	NA	TRBV29-1	CSVESSWGSYEQFF	TGCAGCGTTGAGTCGTCCTGGGGGAGCTATGAGCAGTTCTTC
NA	TRBJ1-2	13	NA	TRBV7-2	CASSLGGPRGYTF	TGTGCCAGCAGCTTGGGCGGCCCGCGGGGCTACACCTTC